These 8 T cell receptor beta chains were sequenced from one sample in a study of shared clonotypes between healthy human individuals. The assay was immunoSEQ multiplex PCR, and TCRdb's table has in-frame clones only and misses some. This table holds a few million clones, approximately 96% found once. Material for sequencing was naive CD4+ T cells sorted from blood. Subset: CD45RA+ positively selected. Every receptor here comes from a man aged 18 to 29 in good health.

This chain links TRBV10-3 with TRBJ2-5, with D hard to call. Trimming shortened V by 4 bases and J by 5 bases, and 11 bases separated the two germline ends. CDR3 size: 13 residues. The V gene's germline CDR1 is ENHRY and CDR2 SYGVKD. The CDR3 nucleotides read TGTGCCATCAGTGGGCGAGGTGGGGAGACCCAGTACTTC. Translation gives CAISGRGGETQYF.

The chain couples TRBV15 to TRBJ2-6, with no clear D. V lost 5 bases and J 3 bases, leaving 8 bases between the germline ends. This CDR3 has 14 residues. The germline V gene encodes CDR1 LNHNV and CDR2 YYDKDF (reference sequence). In nucleotides, the CDR3 is TGTGCCACCAGCGGGAACGATGGGGCCAACGTCCTGACTTTC. Amino acid sequence: CATSGNDGANVLTF.

About this clone itself: The same CDR3 also results from other DNA sequences found in this sample. The chain is built from TRBV5-6 and TRBJ2-7, with D uncertain. The CDR3 totals 13 residues. Trimming pared 2 bases from V and 2 bases from J, leaving 8 bases between. Germline V gives CDR1 SGHDT, CDR2 YYEEEE. DNA for the CDR3: TGTGCCAGCAGCTTATCCGGCCCCTACGAGCAGTACTTC. Translation: CASSLSGPYEQYF.

The J gene is TRBJ2-1, the V gene TRBV19; 12 bases agree with TRBD2. After removal of 4 bases from V and 5 bases from J, the junction contained 0 bases not matched to a gene. Germline V CDR1 and CDR2: LNHDA, SQIVND (reference sequence). The CDR3 is 14 residues long. CDR3 nucleotides: TGTGCCAGTAGTAGGACTAGCGGGGACAATGAGCAGTTCTTC. This translates into CASSRTSGDNEQFF.

The chain links TRBV5-1 to TRBJ1-1; 8 nucleotides align to TRBD1. V was clipped by 6 bases and J by 4 bases; unmatched bases: 5. The CDR3 spans 13 residues. In germline, CDR1 is SGHRS, CDR2 YFSETQ. The CDR3 region has the DNA TGCGCCAGCAAGAATACAGGGGGCACTGAAGCTTTCTTT. Encoded protein: CASKNTGGTEAFF.

As for this clone: This CDR3 is also generated by other DNA sequences in the sample. This sequence joins TRBV18 and TRBJ2-7; 16 bases line up with TRBD2. Germline V gene sequence: CDR1 KGHSH, CDR2 LQKENI. J was trimmed by 7 bases and V by 3 bases; bases with no gene match: 0. The CDR3 has 14 residues. The CDR3 loop reads CASSPGLAGGEQYF. CDR3 sequence (DNA): TGTGCCAGCTCACCGGGACTAGCGGGAGGGGAGCAGTACTTC.

The chain uses TRBV7-2 and TRBJ2-7; 9 positions agree with TRBD1. CDR1 and CDR2 (germline): SGHTA, FQGNSA. There are 14 residues in the CDR3. Unmatched junction bases numbered 6, after V lost 5 bases and J lost 4 bases. The chain's CDR3 is CASSLNRGLYEQYF. In DNA form, the CDR3 reads TGTGCCAGCAGCCTAAACAGGGGGCTGTACGAGCAGTACTTC. Full variable domain (rest looked up from reference TRBV7-2 and TRBJ2-7): GAGVSQSPSNKVTEKGKDVELRCDPISGHTALYWYRQSLGQGLEFLIYFQGNSAPDKSGLPSDRFSAERTGGSVSTLTIQRTQQEDSAVYLCASSLNRGLYEQYFGPGTRLTVT.

This clone has just one count. The rearrangement links TRBV11-2 to TRBJ2-1, with TRBD2 matching 10 bases. Germline trimming cut 2 bases from V and 8 bases from J; bases unmatched to any gene: 6. The CDR3 has 15 residues. Germline loops: CDR1 SGHAT, CDR2 FQNNGV. CDR3 residues: CASSLSGGAADEQFF. DNA for the CDR3: TGTGCCAGCAGCTTAAGCGGGGGGGCCGCCGATGAGCAGTTCTTC.